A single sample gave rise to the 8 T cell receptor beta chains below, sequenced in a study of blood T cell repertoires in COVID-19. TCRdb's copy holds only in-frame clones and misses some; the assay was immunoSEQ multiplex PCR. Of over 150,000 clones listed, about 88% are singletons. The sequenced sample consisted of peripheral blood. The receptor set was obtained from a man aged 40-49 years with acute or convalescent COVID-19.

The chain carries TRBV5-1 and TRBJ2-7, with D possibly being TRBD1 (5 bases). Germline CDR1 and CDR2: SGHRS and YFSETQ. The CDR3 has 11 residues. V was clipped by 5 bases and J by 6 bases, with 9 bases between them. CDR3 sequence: CASSLGAEQYF. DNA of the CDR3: TGCGCCAGCAGTCTAGGGGCCGAGCAGTACTTC.

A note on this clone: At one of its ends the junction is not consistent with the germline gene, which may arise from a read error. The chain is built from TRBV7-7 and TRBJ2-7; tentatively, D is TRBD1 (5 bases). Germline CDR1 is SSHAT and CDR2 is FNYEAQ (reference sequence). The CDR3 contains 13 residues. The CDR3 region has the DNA TGTGCTAGCAGCCCAGGGCCCGCAGGGGAGCAGTACTTC. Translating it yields CASSPGPAGEQYF.

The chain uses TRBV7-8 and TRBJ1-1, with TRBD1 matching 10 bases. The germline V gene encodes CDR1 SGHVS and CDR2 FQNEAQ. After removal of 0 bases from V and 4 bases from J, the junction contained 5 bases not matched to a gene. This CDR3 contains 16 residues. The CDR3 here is CASSLARQGASTEAFF. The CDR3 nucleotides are TGTGCCAGCAGCTTAGCACGACAGGGGGCGAGCACTGAAGCTTTCTTT.

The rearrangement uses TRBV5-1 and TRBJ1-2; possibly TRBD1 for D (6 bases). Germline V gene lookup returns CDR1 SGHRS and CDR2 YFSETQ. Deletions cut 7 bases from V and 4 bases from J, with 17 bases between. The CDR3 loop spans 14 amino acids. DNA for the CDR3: TGCGCCAGCTCCCCAGGGGCAGGGAGCTATGGCTACACCTTC. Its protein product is CASSPGAGSYGYTF. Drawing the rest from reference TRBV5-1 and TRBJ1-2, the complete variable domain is KAGVTQTPRYLIKTRGQQVTLSCSPISGHRSVSWYQQTPGQGLQFLFEYFSETQRNKGNFPGRFSGRQFSNSRSEMNVSTLELGDSALYLCASSPGAGSYGYTFGSGTRLTVV.

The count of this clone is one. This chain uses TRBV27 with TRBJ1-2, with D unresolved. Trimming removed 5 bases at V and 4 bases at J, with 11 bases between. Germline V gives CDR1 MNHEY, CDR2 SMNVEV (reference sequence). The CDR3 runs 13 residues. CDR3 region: CASSLEGGYGYTF. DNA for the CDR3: TGTGCCAGCAGTCTAGAGGGCGGCTATGGCTACACCTTC.

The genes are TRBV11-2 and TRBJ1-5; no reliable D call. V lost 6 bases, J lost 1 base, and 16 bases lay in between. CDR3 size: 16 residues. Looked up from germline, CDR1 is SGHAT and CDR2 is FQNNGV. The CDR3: CASSIGRSPSNQPQHF. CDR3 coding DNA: TGTGCCAGCAGTATAGGCCGGAGCCCCAGCAATCAGCCCCAGCATTTT.

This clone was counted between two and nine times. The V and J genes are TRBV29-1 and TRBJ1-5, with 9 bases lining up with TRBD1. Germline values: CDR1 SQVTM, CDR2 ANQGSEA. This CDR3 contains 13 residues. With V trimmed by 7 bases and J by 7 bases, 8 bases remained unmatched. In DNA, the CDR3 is TGCAGCGCCCGAGACAGGGGGGACCAGCCCCAGCATTTT. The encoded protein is CSARDRGDQPQHF. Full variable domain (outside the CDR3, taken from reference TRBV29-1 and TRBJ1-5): SAVISQKPSRDICQRGTSLTIQCQVDSQVTMMFWYRQQPGQSLTLIATANQGSEATYESGFVIDKFPISRPNLTFSTLTVSNMSPEDSSIYLCSARDRGDQPQHFGDGTRLSIL.

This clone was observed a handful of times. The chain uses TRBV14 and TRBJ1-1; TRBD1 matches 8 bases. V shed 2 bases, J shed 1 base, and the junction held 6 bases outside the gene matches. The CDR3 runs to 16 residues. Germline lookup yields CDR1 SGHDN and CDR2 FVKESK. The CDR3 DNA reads TGTGCCAGCAGCCAATATAAGGGACAGGCGAACACTGAAGCTTTCTTT. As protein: CASSQYKGQANTEAFF.